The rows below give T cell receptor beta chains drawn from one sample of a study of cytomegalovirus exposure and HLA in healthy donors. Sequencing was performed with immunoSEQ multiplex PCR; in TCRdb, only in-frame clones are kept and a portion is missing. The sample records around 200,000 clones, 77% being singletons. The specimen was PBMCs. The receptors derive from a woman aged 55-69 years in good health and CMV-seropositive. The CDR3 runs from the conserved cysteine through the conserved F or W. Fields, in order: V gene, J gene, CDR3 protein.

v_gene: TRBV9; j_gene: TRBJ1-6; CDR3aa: CASSVAGREGSPLHF
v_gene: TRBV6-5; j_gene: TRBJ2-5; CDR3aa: CASSSPLAGGGETQYF
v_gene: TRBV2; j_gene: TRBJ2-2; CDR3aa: CASSEYSTGELFF
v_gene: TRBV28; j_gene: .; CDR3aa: CASSFSNEQYF
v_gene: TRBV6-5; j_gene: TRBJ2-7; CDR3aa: CASSRTSGQVGEQYF
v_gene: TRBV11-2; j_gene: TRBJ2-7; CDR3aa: CASSPAGGVNEQYF
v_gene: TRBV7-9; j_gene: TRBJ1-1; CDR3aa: CASSHQGAGTEAFF
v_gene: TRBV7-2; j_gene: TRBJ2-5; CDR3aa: CASSVYGLGAGETQYF
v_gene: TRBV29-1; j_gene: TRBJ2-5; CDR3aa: CSVAGVGRWETQYF
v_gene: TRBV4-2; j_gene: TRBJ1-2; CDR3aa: CASSQDRRGPSNYGYTF
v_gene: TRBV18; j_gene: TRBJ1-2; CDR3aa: CASSPTKTGNYGYTF
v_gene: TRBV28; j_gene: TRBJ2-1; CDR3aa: CASSLVAGYGNEQFF
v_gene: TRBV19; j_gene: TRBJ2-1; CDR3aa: CASSIVPAGSRSEQFF
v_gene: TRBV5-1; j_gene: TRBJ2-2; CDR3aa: CASSLTVNTGELFF
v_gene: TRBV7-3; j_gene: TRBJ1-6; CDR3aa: CASSRTGNYNSPLHF
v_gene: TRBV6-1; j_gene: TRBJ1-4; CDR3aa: CASSEGTPATNEKLFF
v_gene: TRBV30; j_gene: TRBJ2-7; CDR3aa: CAWSIPRLAGARPYEQYF
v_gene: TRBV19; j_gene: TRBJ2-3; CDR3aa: CASSLGQANTDTQYF
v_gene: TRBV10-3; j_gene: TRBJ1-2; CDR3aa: CAISTGTNGAGNTF
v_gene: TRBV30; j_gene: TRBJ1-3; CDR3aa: CAWSTGTRNTIYF
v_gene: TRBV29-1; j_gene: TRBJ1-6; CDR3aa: CSVAPDRNSPLHF
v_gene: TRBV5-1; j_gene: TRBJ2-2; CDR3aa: CASSYTLGGVYTGELFF
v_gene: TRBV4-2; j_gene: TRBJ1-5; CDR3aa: CASSQVWGEQPQHF
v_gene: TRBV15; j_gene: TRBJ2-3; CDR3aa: CATSRGPSGGTDTQYF
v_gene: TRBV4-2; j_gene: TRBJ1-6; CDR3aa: CASSQDPVPISSYNSPLHF
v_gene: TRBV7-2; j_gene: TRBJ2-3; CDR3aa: CASSSTGSTDTQYF
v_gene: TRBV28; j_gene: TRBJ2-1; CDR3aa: CASSFFRGKNEQFF
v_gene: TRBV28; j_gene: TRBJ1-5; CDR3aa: CASSIQGAGQPQHF
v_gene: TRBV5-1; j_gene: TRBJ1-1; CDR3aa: CASSFETGGITEAFF
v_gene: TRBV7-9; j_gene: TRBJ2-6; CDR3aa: CASSSDPGTFRSGANGLTF
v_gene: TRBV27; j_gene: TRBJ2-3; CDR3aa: CASSRGDSTDTQYF
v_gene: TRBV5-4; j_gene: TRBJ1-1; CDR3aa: CASRPLLTGDTEAFF
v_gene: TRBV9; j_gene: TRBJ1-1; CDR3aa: CASSAGTARGDTEAFF
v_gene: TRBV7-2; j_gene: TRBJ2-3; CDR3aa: CASSSRQSTDTQYF
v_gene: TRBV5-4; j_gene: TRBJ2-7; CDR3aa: CASSLEADRQAPYEQYF
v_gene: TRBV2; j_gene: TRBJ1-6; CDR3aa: CASDRRGNSPLHF
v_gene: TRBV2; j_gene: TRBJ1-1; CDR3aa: CASSDGGGPEAFF
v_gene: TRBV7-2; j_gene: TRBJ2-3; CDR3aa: CASLYGGPSTRTDTQYF
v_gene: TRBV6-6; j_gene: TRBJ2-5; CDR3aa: CASSSGGPHQETQYF
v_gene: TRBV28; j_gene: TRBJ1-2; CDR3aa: CASSLGAGGSYGYTF
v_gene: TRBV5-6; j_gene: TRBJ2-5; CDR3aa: CASSLADSILYF
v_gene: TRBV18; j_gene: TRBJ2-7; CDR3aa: CASSPGQGSNEQYF
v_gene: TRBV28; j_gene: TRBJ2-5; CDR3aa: CASSLSGGRETQYF
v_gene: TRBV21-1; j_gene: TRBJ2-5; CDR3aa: CASSNAGGQETQYF
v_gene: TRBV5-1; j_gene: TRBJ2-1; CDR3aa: CASSTDLGSYNEQFF
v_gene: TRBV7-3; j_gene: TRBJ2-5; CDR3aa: CASSLGLAKETQYF
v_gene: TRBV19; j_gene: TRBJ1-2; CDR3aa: CASRKIGVSGYTF
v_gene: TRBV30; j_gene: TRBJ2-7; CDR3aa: CAWSGAYEQYF
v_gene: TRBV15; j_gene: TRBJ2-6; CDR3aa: CATSRDGRGNSGANVLTF
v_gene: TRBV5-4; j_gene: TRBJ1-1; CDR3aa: CASSLPAGGFTEAFF
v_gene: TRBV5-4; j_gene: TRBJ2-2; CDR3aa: CASSLAGGLVTGELFF
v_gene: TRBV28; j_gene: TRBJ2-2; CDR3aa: CASSSGLTGELFF
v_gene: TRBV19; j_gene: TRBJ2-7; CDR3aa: CASSDTGSPLYEQYF
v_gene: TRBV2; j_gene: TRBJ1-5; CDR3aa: CASSPDTDNQPQHF
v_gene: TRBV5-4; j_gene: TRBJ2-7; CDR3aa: CASTEGGGPSRYEQYF